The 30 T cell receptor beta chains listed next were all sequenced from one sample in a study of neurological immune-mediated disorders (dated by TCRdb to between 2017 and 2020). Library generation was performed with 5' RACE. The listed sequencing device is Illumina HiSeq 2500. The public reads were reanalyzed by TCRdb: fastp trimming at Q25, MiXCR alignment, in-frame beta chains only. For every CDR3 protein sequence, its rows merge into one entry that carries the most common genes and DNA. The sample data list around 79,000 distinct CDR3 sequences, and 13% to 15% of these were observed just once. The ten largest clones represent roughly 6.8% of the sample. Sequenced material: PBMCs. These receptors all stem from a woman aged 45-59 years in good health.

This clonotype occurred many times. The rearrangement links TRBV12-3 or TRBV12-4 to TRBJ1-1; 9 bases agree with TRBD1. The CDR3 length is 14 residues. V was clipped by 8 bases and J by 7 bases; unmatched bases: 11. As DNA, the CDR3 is TGTGCCAGCCAGTCCGGGACAGGGTACAGTGAAGCTTTCTTT. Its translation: CASQSGTGYSEAFF.

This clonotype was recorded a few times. CDR3 coding DNA: TGCAGTGCTAGGCTGGGACAGGGGCTGTACGAGCAGTACTTC. Translated: CSARLGQGLYEQYF. The rearrangement joins TRBV20-1 to TRBJ2-7; 10 bases are shared with TRBD1. The CDR3 runs to 14 residues. Germline values: CDR1 DFQATT, CDR2 SNEGSKA (reference sequence). J was trimmed by 4 bases and V by 3 bases; bases with no gene match: 6.

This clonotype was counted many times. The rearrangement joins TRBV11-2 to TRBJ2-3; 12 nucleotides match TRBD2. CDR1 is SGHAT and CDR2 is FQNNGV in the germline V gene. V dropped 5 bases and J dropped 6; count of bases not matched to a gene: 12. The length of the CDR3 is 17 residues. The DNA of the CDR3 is TGTGCCAGCAGCAAGAACTCCCCTAGCGGGGGGGAGGATACGCAGTATTTT. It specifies CASSKNSPSGGEDTQYF.

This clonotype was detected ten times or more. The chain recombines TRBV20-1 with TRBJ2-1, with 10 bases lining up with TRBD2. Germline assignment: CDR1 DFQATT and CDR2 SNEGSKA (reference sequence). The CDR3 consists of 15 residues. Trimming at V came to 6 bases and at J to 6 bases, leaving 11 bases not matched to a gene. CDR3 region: CSARASGRVVNEQFF. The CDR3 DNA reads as TGCAGTGCGCGAGCAAGCGGGAGGGTTGTCAATGAGCAGTTCTTC.

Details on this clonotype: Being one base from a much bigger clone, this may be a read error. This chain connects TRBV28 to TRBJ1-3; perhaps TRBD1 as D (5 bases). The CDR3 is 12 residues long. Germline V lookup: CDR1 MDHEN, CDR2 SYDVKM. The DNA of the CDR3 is TGTGTCAGCAGTTTGACAGAGAACACCATATATTTT. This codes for CVSSLTENTIYF.

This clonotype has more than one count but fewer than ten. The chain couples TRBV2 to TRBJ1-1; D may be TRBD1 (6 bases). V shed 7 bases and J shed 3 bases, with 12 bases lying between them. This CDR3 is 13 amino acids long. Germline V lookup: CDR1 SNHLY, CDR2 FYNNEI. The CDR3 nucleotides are TGTGCCAGCATTTTGAGGGGGGACACTGAAGCTTTCTTT. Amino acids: CASILRGDTEAFF.

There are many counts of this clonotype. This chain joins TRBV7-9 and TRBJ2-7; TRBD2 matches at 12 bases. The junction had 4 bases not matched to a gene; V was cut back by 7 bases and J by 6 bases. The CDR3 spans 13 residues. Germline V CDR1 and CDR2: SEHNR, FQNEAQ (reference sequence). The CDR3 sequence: CASIPSGGAEQYF. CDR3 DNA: TGTGCCAGCATCCCTAGCGGGGGGGCCGAGCAGTACTTC.

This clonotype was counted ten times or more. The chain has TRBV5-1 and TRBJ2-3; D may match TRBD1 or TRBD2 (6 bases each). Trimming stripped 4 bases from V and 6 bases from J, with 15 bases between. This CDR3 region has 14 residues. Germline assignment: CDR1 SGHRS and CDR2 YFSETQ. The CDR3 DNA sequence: TGCGCCAGCAGCCCGGGGGCTAGCAGGGATACGCAGTATTTT. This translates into CASSPGASRDTQYF.

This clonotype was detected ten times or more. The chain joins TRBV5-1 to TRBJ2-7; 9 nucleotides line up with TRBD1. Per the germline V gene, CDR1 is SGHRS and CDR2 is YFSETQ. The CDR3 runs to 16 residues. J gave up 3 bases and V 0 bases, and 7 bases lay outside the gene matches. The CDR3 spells CASSLAPGQGYYEQYF. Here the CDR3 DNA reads TGCGCCAGCAGCTTGGCCCCGGGACAGGGATACTACGAGCAGTACTTC.

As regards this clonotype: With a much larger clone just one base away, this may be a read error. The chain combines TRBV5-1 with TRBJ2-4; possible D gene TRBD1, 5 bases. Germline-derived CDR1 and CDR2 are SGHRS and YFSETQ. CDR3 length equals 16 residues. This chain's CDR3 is CAGSSSLDRPKNIQYF. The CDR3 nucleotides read TGCGCCGGCAGTTCTTCCCTTGACAGACCCAAAAACATTCAGTACTTC.

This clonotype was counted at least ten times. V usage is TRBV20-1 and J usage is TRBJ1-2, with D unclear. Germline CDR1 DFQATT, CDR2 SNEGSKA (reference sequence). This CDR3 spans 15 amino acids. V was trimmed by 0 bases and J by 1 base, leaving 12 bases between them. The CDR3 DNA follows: TGCAGTGCTAGAGATGGCTCGAGGGATAACTATGGCTACACCTTC. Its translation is CSARDGSRDNYGYTF.

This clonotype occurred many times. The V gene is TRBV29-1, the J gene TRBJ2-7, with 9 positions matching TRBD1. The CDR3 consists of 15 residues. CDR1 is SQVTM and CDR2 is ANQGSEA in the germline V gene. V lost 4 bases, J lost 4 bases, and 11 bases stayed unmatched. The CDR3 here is CSVGGPDRGIYEQYF. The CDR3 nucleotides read TGCAGCGTTGGGGGACCGGACAGGGGAATATACGAGCAGTACTTC.

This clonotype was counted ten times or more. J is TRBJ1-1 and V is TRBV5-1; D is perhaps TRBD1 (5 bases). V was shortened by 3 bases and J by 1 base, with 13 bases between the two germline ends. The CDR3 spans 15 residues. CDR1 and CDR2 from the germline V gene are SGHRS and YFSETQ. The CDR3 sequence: CASSSAGRKNTEAFF. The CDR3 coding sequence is TGCGCCAGCAGCTCAGCGGGACGGAAGAACACTGAAGCTTTCTTT.

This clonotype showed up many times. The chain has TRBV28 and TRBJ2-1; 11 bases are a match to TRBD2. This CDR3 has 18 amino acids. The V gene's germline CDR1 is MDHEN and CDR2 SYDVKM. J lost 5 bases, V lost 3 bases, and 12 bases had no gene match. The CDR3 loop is CASSFPLAGVKSHNEQFF. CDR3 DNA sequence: TGTGCCAGCAGTTTTCCACTAGCGGGAGTAAAGTCCCACAATGAGCAGTTCTTC.

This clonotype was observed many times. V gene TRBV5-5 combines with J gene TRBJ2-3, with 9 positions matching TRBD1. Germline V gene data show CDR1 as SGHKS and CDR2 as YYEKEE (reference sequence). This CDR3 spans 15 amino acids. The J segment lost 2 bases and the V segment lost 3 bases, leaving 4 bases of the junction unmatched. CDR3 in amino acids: CASSSRTGATDTQYF. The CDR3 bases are TGTGCCAGCAGCTCGCGGACAGGGGCCACAGATACGCAGTATTTT. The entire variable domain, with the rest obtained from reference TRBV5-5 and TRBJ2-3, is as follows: DAGVTQSPTHLIKTRGQQVTLRCSPISGHKSVSWYQQVLGQGPQFIFQYYEKEERGRGNFPDRFSARQFPNYSSELNVNALLLGDSALYLCASSSRTGATDTQYFGPGTRLTVL.

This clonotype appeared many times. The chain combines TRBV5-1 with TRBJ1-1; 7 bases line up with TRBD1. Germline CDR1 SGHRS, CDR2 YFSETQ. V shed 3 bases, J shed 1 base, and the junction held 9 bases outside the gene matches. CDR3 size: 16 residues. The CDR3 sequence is CASSYRQGGGNTEAFF. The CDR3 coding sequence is TGCGCCAGCAGCTACCGACAGGGAGGCGGGAACACTGAAGCTTTCTTT.

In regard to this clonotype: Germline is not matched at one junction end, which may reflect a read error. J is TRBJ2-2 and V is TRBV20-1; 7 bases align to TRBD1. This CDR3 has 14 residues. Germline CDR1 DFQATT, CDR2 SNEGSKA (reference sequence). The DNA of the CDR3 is TGCAGTGCGAGGGACAGACAGAACACAGGGGAGCCGTTTTTT. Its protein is CSARDRQNTGEPFF.

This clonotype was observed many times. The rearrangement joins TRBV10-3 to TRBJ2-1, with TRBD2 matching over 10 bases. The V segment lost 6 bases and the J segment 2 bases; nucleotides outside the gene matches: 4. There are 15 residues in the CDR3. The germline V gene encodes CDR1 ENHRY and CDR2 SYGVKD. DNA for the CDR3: TGTGCCATCAGGCCCGGACTAGCGGCCTACAATGAGCAGTTCTTC. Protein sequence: CAIRPGLAAYNEQFF.

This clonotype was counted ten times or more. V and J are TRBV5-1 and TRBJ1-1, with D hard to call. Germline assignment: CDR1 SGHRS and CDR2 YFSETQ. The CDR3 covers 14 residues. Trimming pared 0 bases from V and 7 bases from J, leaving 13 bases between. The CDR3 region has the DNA TGCGCCAGCAGCTTGGTGCCAGATTGGGATGAAGCTTTCTTT. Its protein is CASSLVPDWDEAFF.

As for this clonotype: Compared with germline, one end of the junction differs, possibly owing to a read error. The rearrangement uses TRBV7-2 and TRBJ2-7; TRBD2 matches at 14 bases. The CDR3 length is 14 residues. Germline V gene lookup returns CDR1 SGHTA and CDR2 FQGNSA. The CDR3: CASSLGLAGGPEDF. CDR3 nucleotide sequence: TGTGCCAGCAGCTTAGGACTAGCGGGAGGGCCTGAAGACTTC.

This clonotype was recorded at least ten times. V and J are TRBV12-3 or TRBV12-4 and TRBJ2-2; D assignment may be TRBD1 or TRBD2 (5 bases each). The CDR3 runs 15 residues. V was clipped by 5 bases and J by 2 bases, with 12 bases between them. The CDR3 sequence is CASSRDGSNTGELFF. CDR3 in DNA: TGTGCCAGCAGTCGGGACGGATCTAACACCGGGGAGCTGTTTTTT.

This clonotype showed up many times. The CDR3 nucleotides read TGTGCCAGCAGCCCTAGACGGGGGACTTCCTACAATGAGCAGTTCTTC. It translates to CASSPRRGTSYNEQFF. The genes are TRBV11-1 and TRBJ2-1; maybe TRBD2 (6 bases). Germline values: CDR1 SGHAT, CDR2 FQDESV (reference sequence). V lost 5 bases and J 1 base, leaving 15 bases between the germline ends. The CDR3 length is 16 residues.

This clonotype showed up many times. This CDR3 reads CASSLVSGTRYNEQFF. The CDR3 DNA follows: TGTGCCAGCAGCTTAGTGAGCGGGACCCGCTACAATGAGCAGTTCTTC. This rearrangement joins TRBV7-2 to TRBJ2-1; 7 nucleotides align to TRBD2. Per germline, CDR1 SGHTA and CDR2 FQGNSA. The V segment lost 1 base and the J segment 3 bases; nucleotides outside the gene matches: 6. The CDR3 extends over 16 amino acids. Filled out from reference TRBV7-2 and TRBJ2-1, the complete variable domain reads GAGVSQSPSNKVTEKGKDVELRCDPISGHTALYWYRQSLGQGLEFLIYFQGNSAPDKSGLPSDRFSAERTGGSVSTLTIQRTQQEDSAVYLCASSLVSGTRYNEQFFGPGTRLTVL.

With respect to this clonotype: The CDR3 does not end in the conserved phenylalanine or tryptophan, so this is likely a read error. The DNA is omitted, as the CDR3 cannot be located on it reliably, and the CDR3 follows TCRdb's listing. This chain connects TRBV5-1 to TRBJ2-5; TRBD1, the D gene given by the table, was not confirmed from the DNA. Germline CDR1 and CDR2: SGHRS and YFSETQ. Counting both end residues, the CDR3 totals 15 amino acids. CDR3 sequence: CASSLVGTAQETKYL.

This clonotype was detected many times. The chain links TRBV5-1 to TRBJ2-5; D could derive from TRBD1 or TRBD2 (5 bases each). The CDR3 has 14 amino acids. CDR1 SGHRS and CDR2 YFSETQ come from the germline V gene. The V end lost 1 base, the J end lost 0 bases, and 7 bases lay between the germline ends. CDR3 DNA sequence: TGCGCCAGCAGCTTGAGAGGGGACCAAGAGACCCAGTACTTC. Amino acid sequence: CASSLRGDQETQYF.

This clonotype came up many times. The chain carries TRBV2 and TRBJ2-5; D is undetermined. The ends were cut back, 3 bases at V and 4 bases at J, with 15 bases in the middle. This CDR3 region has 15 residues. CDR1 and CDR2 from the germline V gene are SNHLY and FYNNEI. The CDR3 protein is CASSDKGRPGETQYF. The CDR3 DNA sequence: TGTGCCAGCAGTGACAAGGGCAGACCCGGAGAGACCCAGTACTTC.

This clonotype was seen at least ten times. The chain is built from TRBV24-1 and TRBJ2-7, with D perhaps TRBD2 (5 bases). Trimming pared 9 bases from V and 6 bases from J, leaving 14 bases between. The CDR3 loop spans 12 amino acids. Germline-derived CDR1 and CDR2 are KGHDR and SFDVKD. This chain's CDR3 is CATSGSTGEQYF. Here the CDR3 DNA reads TGTGCCACCTCGGGGTCGACGGGCGAGCAGTACTTC.

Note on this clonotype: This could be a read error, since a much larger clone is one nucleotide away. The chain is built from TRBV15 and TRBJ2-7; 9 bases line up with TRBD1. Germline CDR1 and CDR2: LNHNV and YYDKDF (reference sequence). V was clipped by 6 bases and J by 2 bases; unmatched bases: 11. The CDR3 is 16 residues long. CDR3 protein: CATSRAGTGITYEQYF. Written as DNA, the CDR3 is TGTGCCACCAGTCGAGCCGGGACAGGGATCACCTACGAGCAGTACTTC.

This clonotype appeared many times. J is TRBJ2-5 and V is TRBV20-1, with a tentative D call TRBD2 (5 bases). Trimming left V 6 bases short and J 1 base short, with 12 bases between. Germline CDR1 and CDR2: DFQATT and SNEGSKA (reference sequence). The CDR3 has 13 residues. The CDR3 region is CSASGITQETQYF. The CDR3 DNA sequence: TGCAGTGCCAGCGGTATAACCCAAGAGACCCAGTACTTC.

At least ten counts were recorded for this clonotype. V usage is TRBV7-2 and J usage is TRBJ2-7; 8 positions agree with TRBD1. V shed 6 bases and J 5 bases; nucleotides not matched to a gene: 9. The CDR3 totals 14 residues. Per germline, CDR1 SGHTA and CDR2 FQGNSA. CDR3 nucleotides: TGTGCCAGCAGTCAAGGACAGGGATGGAACGAGCAGTACTTC. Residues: CASSQGQGWNEQYF.